The rows below give T cell receptor beta chains drawn from one sample of a study of T-cell reconstitution after alpha-beta-depleted transplantation in children. MiXCR was run by TCRdb on the PCR reads, yielding one entry per CDR3 protein. The data show around 680,000 distinct CDR3 sequences, over 15% seen once. The sequencing here drew on PBMCs from the stem cell graft donor, taken from the stem cell graft. Source of these receptors: a human donor who donated a stem cell graft to a child with acute myeloid leukemia. CDR3s include the opening cysteine and the closing phenylalanine or tryptophan. A D gene is named only where the DNA matches it firmly. Only part of the rows carry a size: once, few, many, or a class if the clone is expanded.

len	abundance	v_gene	d_gene	j_gene	CDR3nt	CDR3aa
14	-	TRBV12-3/TRBV12-4	-	TRBJ1-3	TGTGCCAGCAGTGCAGTGAACTCTGGAAACACCATATATTTT	CASSAVNSGNTIYF
14	many	TRBV20-1	TRBD1	TRBJ2-1	TGCAGCTCCTGGCCGGGACAGGGGAGCAATGAGCAGTTCTTC	CSSWPGQGSNEQFF
15	many	TRBV6-5	-	TRBJ1-4	TGTGCCAGCAGTTACTCGGACACACTTTCGGAAAAACTGTTTTTT	CASSYSDTLSEKLFF
14	once	TRBV20-1	-	TRBJ1-2	TGCAGTCCTGACCTCCCACGGGGAAGAAATGGCCACACCTTC	CSPDLPRGRNGHTF
13	many	TRBV20-1	TRBD1	TRBJ2-5	TGCAGTGCTACCGGACAGGACCAAGAGACCCAGTACTTC	CSATGQDQETQYF
13	-	TRBV2	-	TRBJ1-2	TGTGCCAGCAGTGGCGGGGAGAGCCCTGGCTACACCTTC	CASSGGESPGYTF
14	few	TRBV27	TRBD1	TRBJ1-2	TGTGCCAGCAGTAATACAGGGGCTAACTATGGCTACACCTTC	CASSNTGANYGYTF
13	many	TRBV6-5	-	TRBJ1-5	TGTGCCAGCAGTTCAACTCTAAATCAGCCCCAGCATTTT	CASSSTLNQPQHF
13	many	TRBV29-1	-	TRBJ1-2	TGCAGCGTTGAAGCTGCGAGTGACTATGGCTACACCTTC	CSVEAASDYGYTF
13	few	TRBV20-1	-	TRBJ2-3	TGCAGTCATGGGGGCAGGGGCACAGATACGCAGTATTTT	CSHGGRGTDTQYF
18	few	TRBV20-1	-	TRBJ2-1	TGCAGTGCCCCGGATAGTGCGAGCGCGCGCGGCCCCCACAATGAGCAGTTCTTC	CSAPDSASARGPHNEQFF
15	few	TRBV5-1	TRBD2	TRBJ2-1	TGCGCCAGCAGCCAGCGGGGGGGCTCCTACAATGAGCAGTTCTTC	CASSQRGGSYNEQFF
14	-	TRBV28	TRBD2	TRBJ2-5	TGTGCCAGCAGGGGGGGTAGCGGGGCAGAGACCCAGTACTTC	CASRGGSGAETQYF
15	many	TRBV7-2	-	TRBJ1-2	TGTGCCAGCAGCACCGGGACACCCGCTAACTATGGCTACACCTTC	CASSTGTPANYGYTF
12	many	TRBV20-1	TRBD1	TRBJ1-2	TGCAGTGCACGGACAGGGATTAATGGCTACACCTTC	CSARTGINGYTF
14	-	TRBV20-1	-	TRBJ2-7	TGCAGTGCTAGAGATCAGAGTGCGGACGCCGAGCAGTACTTC	CSARDQSADAEQYF
15	-	TRBV11-3	-	TRBJ2-3	TGTGCCAGCAGCTCGCGACGGCCTAGCACAGATACGCAGTATTTT	CASSSRRPSTDTQYF
13	many	TRBV7-2	TRBD1	TRBJ2-7	TGTGCCAGCAGTCGAGACAGGGCCTACGAGCAGTACTTC	CASSRDRAYEQYF
13	few	TRBV7-8	-	TRBJ2-1	TGTGCCAGCAGCTTAGACAGGGCCGGGGAGCAGTTCTTC	CASSLDRAGEQFF
15	few	TRBV7-9	-	TRBJ2-1	TGTGCCAGCAGCCACACCCAGGAGTCCTACAATGAGCAGTTCTTC	CASSHTQESYNEQFF